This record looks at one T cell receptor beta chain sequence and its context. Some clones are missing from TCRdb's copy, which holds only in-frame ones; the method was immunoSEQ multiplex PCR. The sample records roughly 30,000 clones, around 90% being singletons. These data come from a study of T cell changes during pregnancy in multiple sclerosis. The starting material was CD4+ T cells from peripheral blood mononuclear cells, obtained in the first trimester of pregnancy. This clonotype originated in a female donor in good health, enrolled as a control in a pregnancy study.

Here the CDR3 DNA reads TGTGCCAGCAGCGGTAGATGGACTAGCGATGAGACCCAGTACTTC. It codes for CASSGRWTSDETQYF. This chain joins TRBV7-9 and TRBJ2-5, with 9 bases identical to TRBD2. The CDR3 runs to 15 residues. Germline V lookup: CDR1 SEHNR, CDR2 FQNEAQ (reference sequence). V was pared by 5 bases and J by 5 bases, with 9 bases of the junction left unmatched. Filled out from reference TRBV7-9 and TRBJ2-5, the complete variable domain reads DTGVSQNPRHKITKRGQNVTFRCDPISEHNRLYWYRQTLGQGPEFLTYFQNEAQLEKSRLLSDRFSAERPKGSFSTLEIQRTEQGDSAMYLCASSGRWTSDETQYFGPGTRLLVL.